Listed here are 13 T cell receptor beta chains from one sample, sequenced in a study of tumor and adjacent non-tumor tissue in lung cancer. The template was RNA from unsorted bulk tissue. A modified ARM-PCR protocol with three rounds of nested PCR amplified TCRbeta. Using its own MiXCR run on the multiplex PCR reads, TCRdb lists one record per CDR3 protein. The table lists about 93,000 distinct CDR3 sequences, 61% of them singletons. The sequenced material came from lung tumor tissue. These receptors came from a man between 65 and 85 years old with non-small cell lung cancer.

The chain joins TRBV11-2 to TRBJ2-5, with D possibly matching TRBD1 (5 bases). CDR1 and CDR2 (germline): SGHAT, FQNNGV. The CDR3 runs 14 residues. The CDR3 loop is CVRSLGPGQETQYF. The DNA of the CDR3 is TGTGTCAGGAGCTTAGGTCCAGGGCAAGAGACCCAGTACTTC.

This clonotype was seen many times. The rearrangement links TRBV12-3 or TRBV12-4 to TRBJ2-2; no firm D call. Between the trimmed V and J ends, which lost 8 bases and 4 bases, there was a span of 5 bases. The CDR3 spans 11 residues. The CDR3 DNA reads TGTGCCAGCCGGATCACCGGGGAGCTGTTTTTT. Amino acid sequence: CASRITGELFF.

Notes on this clonotype: This may arise from a read error, as a much more abundant clone is one base away. The chain recombines TRBV6-1 with TRBJ2-1; tentative D call: TRBD1 (5 bases). Germline values: CDR1 MNHNS, CDR2 SASEGT. This CDR3 has 15 residues. The ends were cut back, 2 bases at V and 8 bases at J, with 16 bases in the middle. CDR3 coding DNA: TGTGCCAGCAGTGAATACATGGGGCTGGGCGATGAGCAGTTCTTC. As protein: CASSEYMGLGDEQFF.

This CDR3 is CASNPDPYSNQPQHF. The CDR3 DNA reads TGTGCCAGCAATCCCGACCCTTATAGTAATCAGCCCCAGCATTTT. The chain joins TRBV11-2 to TRBJ1-5; D not resolved. Germline assignment: CDR1 SGHAT and CDR2 FQNNGV. The CDR3 has 15 amino acids. The germline V and J ends were trimmed by 7 bases and 4 bases, with 17 bases remaining between them.

A few counts support this clonotype. V gene TRBV24-1 combines with J gene TRBJ2-3; 16 nucleotides agree with TRBD2. The CDR3 runs 18 residues. Trimming cost V 4 bases and J 4 bases; bases outside gene matches: 7. Germline V gene data show CDR1 as KGHDR and CDR2 as SFDVKD. The CDR3 DNA is TGTGCCACCAGTGAACCGGGACTAGCGGGAGGGCCCCCAGATACGCAGTATTTT. Translated: CATSEPGLAGGPPDTQYF.

As concerns this clonotype: This may come from a read error, since a much larger clone is one base off. The chain uses TRBV4-1 and TRBJ2-5; TRBD1 matches 9 bases. CDR1 and CDR2 (germline): MGHRA, YSYEKL. V dropped 0 bases and J dropped 5; count of bases not matched to a gene: 7. CDR3 size: 16 residues. In DNA, the CDR3 is TGCGCCAGCAGCCAAGATAGCACAGGGGGCTGGGAGACCCAGTACTTC. Translation: CASSQDSTGGWETQYF.

Turning to this clonotype: Here the CDR3 omits its conserved ending phenylalanine or tryptophan, so a read error is the likely source. The rearrangement uses TRBV6-5 and TRBJ1-1; D is possibly TRBD1 (6 bases). CDR3 length: 14 amino acids. Germline V gene sequence: CDR1 MNHEY, CDR2 SVGAGI. Here the CDR3 DNA reads TGTGCCAGCATTTACGGGGGGCTAGGCACTGAAGCTTTCCTT. Translated: CASIYGGLGTEAFL.

In regard to this clonotype: A clone one base away is much larger, so this may be a read error. The J gene is TRBJ1-1, the V gene TRBV28, with D possibly TRBD1 on 5 matching bases. Per the germline V gene, CDR1 is MDHEN and CDR2 is SYDVKM. CDR3 length: 14 residues. V gave up 2 bases and J gave up 5 bases, with 12 bases separating them. The CDR3 DNA reads TGTGCCAGCAGTTTAACAAGGGGCAGGACTGAAGCTTTCTTT. This encodes CASSLTRGRTEAFF. Full variable domain (remainder filled in from reference TRBV28 and TRBJ1-1): DVKVTQSSRYLVKRTGEKVFLECVQDMDHENMFWYRQDPGLGLRLIYFSYDVKMKEKGDIPEGYSVSREKKERFSLILESASTNQTSMYLCASSLTRGRTEAFFGQGTRLTVV.

In this sample, this clonotype turned up many times. The chain employs TRBV5-1 and TRBJ2-7; 8 bases agree with TRBD2. Germline V gives CDR1 SGHRS, CDR2 YFSETQ. The CDR3 covers 15 residues. V dropped 2 bases and J dropped 0; count of bases not matched to a gene: 4. The CDR3 nucleotides read TGCGCCAGCAGCTTTTCGCGGGGGGACTCCTACGAGCAGTACTTC. Translating it yields CASSFSRGDSYEQYF.

On this clonotype itself: A read error may be the cause here, since a much bigger clone is one base away. V usage is TRBV4-1 and J usage is TRBJ2-7; 7 positions agree with TRBD1. V lost 1 base to trimming and J lost 6 bases; unmatched junction nucleotides: 12. CDR1 and CDR2 from the germline V gene are MGHRA and YSYEKL. The CDR3 extends over 16 amino acids. The CDR3 sequence: CASSQGQGACTGEQYF. The CDR3 bases are TGCGCCAGCAGCCAAGGACAGGGCGCATGTACTGGCGAGCAGTACTTC.

The V and J genes are TRBV28 and TRBJ1-1, with a possible D match to TRBD1 (6 bases). This CDR3 has 14 amino acids. The V gene's germline CDR1 is MDHEN and CDR2 SYDVKM. The CDR3 nucleotides read TGTACCTGCAGTTCAAGGGGGGGTGGTACTGAAGCTTTCTTT. Protein sequence: CTCSSRGGGTEAFF.

A word on this clonotype: One end of the junction is discordant with germline, which a read error may explain. The chain has TRBV6-6 and TRBJ1-2; no definite D call. CDR1 is MNHNY, CDR2 SVGAGI, per germline (reference sequence). The CDR3 extends over 16 amino acids. The CDR3 sequence is CASRYSFRSAVYGYAF. CDR3 nucleotide sequence: TGTGCCAGCAGATACTCATTCCGTTCCGCAGTCTATGGCTACGCCTTC.

Concerning this clonotype: Given the absence of the conserved phenylalanine or tryptophan at the CDR3 end, a read error is likely. This sequence joins TRBV7-2 and TRBJ1-6; no clear D. Germline CDR1 is SGHTA and CDR2 is FQGNSA. Trimming took 2 bases from V and 6 from J, leaving 8 bases between them. The length of the CDR3 is 14 residues. The CDR3 bases are TGTGCCAGCAGCTTAAGGGCTATTAATTCACCCCTCCACTTG. Encoded protein: CASSLRAINSPLHL.